This T cell receptor (beta chain) is from a study of T cell repertoires in cytomegalovirus infection. Turning to this clonotype: Its antigen is as yet unknown.

V lost 0 bases, J lost 4 bases, and 8 bases lay in between. The CDR3 length is 14 residues. Germline values: CDR1 SGHDN, CDR2 FVKESK. TCRdb fed the reads into MiXCR, producing one record per CDR3 protein. The sample comprises around 710,000 distinct CDR3 sequences, roughly 29% of which are singletons, and under 15% rests with the top ten. The chain is built from TRBV14 and TRBJ2-3; D call uncertain. The starting material was cultured CD8+ T cells from PBMCs, obtained from culture after CMV antigen stimulation. The receptor was derived from a human donor in good health (CMV status not recorded). Some clones in this sample may be carry-over from other donors' samples. DNA of the CDR3: TGTGCCAGCAGCCAAGACGATGGGCCAGATACGCAGTATTTT. Translation: CASSQDDGPDTQYF.